The present entry profiles one T cell receptor (beta chain) with its context. Its antigen is still unknown. Nothing much larger sits one base from this clone, and base qualities are not available. The sample belongs to a study of somatic mutations in cytotoxic T cells in rheumatoid arthritis (dated by TCRdb to 2016 to 2017). Turning to the overall study: Patient peripheral blood (about 29 ml EDTA) was drawn right after diagnosis and before any treatment started. Some T-cell populations stained with V beta antibodies were sorted by flow on a FACSAria II or Sony SH800 to nearly 100% purity, with sorted V beta1+ cells additionally subjected to TCRB sequencing. To characterize clonality, the study used TCRB deep sequencing while asking whether somatic mutations are carried by expanded CD8+ T-cell clones in newly diagnosed, untreated rheumatoid arthritis. A total of 55 to 75 rheumatoid arthritis patients and roughly 18 healthy controls underwent TCRB deep sequencing. Median age was essentially the same in the patient group and the control group.

The CDR3 contains 14 residues, cysteine and phenylalanine counted. This entry keeps only the CDR3 DNA: 42 bases, framed from base 1. V drops 3 bases and J drops 5 bases, leaving 13 bases in between. Via the germline V gene, CDR1 is MDHEN and CDR2 SYDVKM. On the study overall, not on this receptor specifically: In patients, CD8+ clonality rose with age (Spearman r of about 0.51), which was not the case in healthy controls. There was no significant difference in CD8+ T-cell clonality between rheumatoid arthritis patients and age-matched healthy controls. In about an eighth of the 65 patients the largest CD8+ clone exceeded 20% of CD8+ cells, and several identical CD8+ TCRB sequences were shared between blood and synovial fluid. The antigen targets of the expanded CD8+ clones were unknown, and absence from virus-specific databases did not rule out viral specificity. The slight TRBV07 underrepresentation in patients was not adjusted for multiple comparisons.

Positive magnetic bead selection on an AutoMACS was used to isolate CD4+ and CD8+ cells, with flow cytometry used to check purity. After a first flow cytometry screen using a TCR V beta antibody panel, clonal expansions were characterized through TCRB deep sequencing of sorted CD8+ fractions. Isolation of peripheral blood mononuclear cells was done through Ficoll-Paque PLUS density gradient separation. Using Nucleospin Tissue or Tissue XS kits, DNA was extracted from CD4-enriched, CD8-enriched or PBMC samples, with quantification by a Qubit 2.0 fluorometer. Sequencing of TCRB CDR3 was done on genomic DNA with the immunoSEQ assay. Processing in the source paper ran as follows. Patient CD8+ clones larger than 1% were compared against published virus-specific TCRB sequences, and only a few matched. The analyses included only productive TCRB rearrangements. Defining a clone by its unique TCRB CDR3 sequence, the study calculated clonality as a productive clonality index derived from Shannon entropy. Repertoire overlap between two samples was calculated from the template counts of each clone relative to total templates per sample. V-gene usage measured by flow cytometry correlated with TCRB sequencing V-gene usage, with a Spearman r of roughly 0.67. TCRdb mirrors the immuneACCESS table, restricted to in-frame sequences. Some clones are absent from its copies; in checked studies, under half trace to an unresolved V gene, and the reason for the others is unknown. The V and J calls and the clone size are those of that table, but D and trimming were determined from the DNA. The sample data list approximately 7,400 clones, and 75% to 90% of these were observed just once. The ten largest account for 15% to 20% of the sample.

The chain is made from TRBV28 and TRBJ2-5, and the D gene may be TRBD2, 5 bases matching. The sample comprised CD8+ T cells sorted from blood. The sequence was collected from a man aged 40-55 years with rheumatoid arthritis. This receptor has the CDR3 CASSLTGRGETQYF. The nucleotide sequence is TGTGCCAGCAGTTTGACGGGGAGAGGGGAGACCCAGTACTTC. Beyond the CDR3, the reference TRBV28 and TRBJ2-5 genes provide the residues; the full variable domain reads: DVKVTQSSRYLVKRTGEKVFLECVQDMDHENMFWYRQDPGLGLRLIYFSYDVKMKEKGDIPEGYSVSREKKERFSLILESASTNQTSMYLCASSLTGRGETQYFGPGTRLLVL.